This T cell receptor beta chain was retrieved from a study of T cell responses to AZD1222 COVID-19 vaccine. Overall study findings and caveats: In a largely white British group with more females than males, clonal diversity was possibly underestimated. Regions 160-218 and 743-854 dominated among vaccine-associated CD4 TCRs spanning spike. Of the AZD1222 recipients, only six or seven were seropositive at baseline.

V gave up 5 bases and J gave up 10 bases, with 36 bases separating them. Germline CDR1 is LNHNV and CDR2 is YYDKDF (reference sequence). The length of the CDR3 is 19 residues. Some clones are missing from TCRdb's copy, which holds only in-frame ones; the method was immunoSEQ multiplex PCR. This table has some 86,000 clones, 90% appearing once. Worth noting for this clone: No antigen is known for it.

Analysis merged second doses at about 4 or about 12 weeks. The rearrangement joins TRBV15 to TRBJ2-7; possibly TRBD1 or TRBD2 for D (6 bases each). This TCR was recovered from an adult who received the AZD1222 COVID-19 vaccine. The sample in question was peripheral blood, obtained 28 days after the second AZD1222 dose. The CDR3 nucleotides read TGTGCCACCAGCCCCAGCAGGACGAGGAGGGGGGCTCAACAGCCACTTCAGTACTTC. Translating it yields CATSPSRTRRGAQQPLQYF.